The clone carrying this T cell receptor (beta chain) was observed at least ten times. Its antigen is unidentified. Germline CDR1 SGHTA, CDR2 FQGNSA. The CDR3 spans 15 residues. With 2 bases removed from V and 6 bases from J, the gap between germline ends came to 16 bases. The sample comes from a study of T-cell memory formation after mild COVID-19. Study conclusions and caveats: Among contracting clones, CD4+ were mainly CM/EM and CD8+ enriched in EMRA.

Constant-segment primers were used for 5'RACE, and the resulting TCR alpha and TCR beta cDNA libraries carried sample barcodes and UMIs. TCRdb processed the 5' RACE reads anew with MiXCR; each CDR3 protein has one entry. Among roughly 190,000 distinct CDR3 sequences, around 16% were seen once, and the ten largest hold roughly 2.6%. The sequencing input was PBMCs or a T cell subset sorted from them (not recorded which). V is TRBV7-2 and J is TRBJ1-2, with a possible D match to TRBD1 (6 bases). The TCR sequence derives from an adult woman who had mild COVID-19 (a few samples of this study predate the infection). Cell type and time point are not known. CDR3 region: CASSLSQGQINGYTF. CDR3 DNA sequence: TGTGCCAGCAGCTTATCACAAGGACAGATTAATGGCTACACCTTC. Filled out from reference TRBV7-2 and TRBJ1-2, the complete variable domain reads GAGVSQSPSNKVTEKGKDVELRCDPISGHTALYWYRQSLGQGLEFLIYFQGNSAPDKSGLPSDRFSAERTGGSVSTLTIQRTQQEDSAVYLCASSLSQGQINGYTFGSGTRLTVV.